The 29 T cell receptor beta chains below all came from one sample that was sequenced in a study of sequential checkpoint blockade in melanoma. Here immunoSEQ multiplex PCR was the method, and the copy in TCRdb shows in-frame clones only, minus some. Of about 5,000 clones in the sample, about three fifths were seen once. Treatment given: randomized to nivolumab then ipilimumab (arm A) or the reverse (arm B). The starting material was CD8+ T cells sorted from blood (inferred from file names), obtained from a patient given nivolumab and ipilimumab in sequence. The receptors originated from a human donor with melanoma.

This clone occurred a few times. The J gene is TRBJ2-7, the V gene TRBV6-5, with D possibly TRBD1 on 6 matching bases. Trimming removed 0 bases from V and 0 bases from J, with 9 bases in between. The CDR3 is 15 residues long. Germline V gene lookup returns CDR1 MNHEY and CDR2 SVGAGI. CDR3 in DNA: TGTGCCAGCAGTTACTCCGTGGACAGCTCCTACGAGCAGTACTTC. This sequence encodes CASSYSVDSSYEQYF.

This clone appeared a few times. This likely reflects a read error, since a far larger clone is one base away. Other DNA sequences within the sample encode an identical CDR3. The chain uses TRBV5-1 and TRBJ1-2, with TRBD1 matching 8 bases. This CDR3 contains 14 residues. Losses at the gene ends were 3 bases for V and 3 bases for J; bases not matched to a gene: 4. In germline, CDR1 is SGHRS, CDR2 YFSETQ. The CDR3 DNA follows: TGCGCCAGCAGCTCAGGGACAGGCCACTATGGCTACACCTTC. Translated, it gives CASSSGTGHYGYTF.

The V and J genes are TRBV6-4 and TRBJ2-2; 8 bases line up with TRBD1. The V gene's germline CDR1 is MRHNA and CDR2 SNTAGT. The CDR3 sequence is 14 residues long. V dropped 4 bases and J dropped 4; count of bases not matched to a gene: 2. CDR3 DNA sequence: TGTGCCAGCAGTGCCGGGACAGGCACCGGGGAGCTGTTTTTT. It encodes CASSAGTGTGELFF.

The chain is built from TRBV30 and TRBJ2-2; D ambiguous. This CDR3 has 14 amino acids. The V end lost 3 bases, the J end lost 4 bases, and 12 bases lay between the germline ends. Germline CDR1 is GTSNPN and CDR2 is SVGIG (reference sequence). The DNA of the CDR3 is TGTGCCTGGAGCCGTGGCTTCGTCACCGGGGAGCTGTTTTTT. Its translation is CAWSRGFVTGELFF. The variable domain in full, with the rest retrieved from reference TRBV30 and TRBJ2-2, is SQTIHQWPATLVQPVGSPLSLECTVEGTSNPNLYWYRQAAGRGLQLLFYSVGIGQISSEVPQNLSASRPQDRQFILSSKKLLLSDSGFYLCAWSRGFVTGELFFGEGSRLTVL.

The chain joins TRBV9 to TRBJ1-2, with 7 nucleotides matching TRBD1. Germline-derived CDR1 and CDR2 are SGDLS and YYNGEE. J lost 8 bases, V lost 3 bases, and 7 bases had no gene match. CDR3 length: 13 residues. CDR3 residues: CASSGQGMEGYTF. CDR3 nucleotides: TGTGCCAGCAGCGGACAGGGTATGGAGGGCTACACCTTC.

The rearrangement links TRBV30 to TRBJ1-1; D perhaps matches TRBD1 (6 bases). Per the germline V gene, CDR1 is GTSNPN and CDR2 is SVGIG (reference sequence). The CDR3 loop spans 12 amino acids. The V end was cut by 4 bases, the J end by 4 bases, with 10 bases between. The CDR3: CAWIGGLTEAFF. CDR3 bases: TGTGCCTGGATCGGGGGGCTCACTGAAGCTTTCTTT.

V is TRBV21-1 and J is TRBJ2-7; TRBD2, the table's D call, was not compared with the DNA. TRBV21-1 is a documented pseudogene. CDR3 length: 18 amino acids. The CDR3 region is CASSKEELSPSDSYEQYF. The CDR3 DNA reads as TGTGCCAGCAGCAAAGAGGAACTATCCCCTTCCGATTCCTACGAGCAGTACTTC.

The J gene is TRBJ1-4, the V gene TRBV7-2, with D unresolved. The CDR3 is 15 amino acids. The germline gives CDR1 SGHTA, CDR2 FQGNSA. V lost 1 base and J 4 bases, leaving 10 bases between the germline ends. The CDR3 spells CASSLVAGLNEKLFF. The CDR3 DNA is TGTGCCAGCAGCTTAGTGGCAGGCCTTAATGAAAAACTGTTTTTT.

The gene calls are TRBV6-1 and TRBJ2-7; TRBD2 is a possible D gene (5 bases). Germline V gives CDR1 MNHNS, CDR2 SASEGT. CDR3 length equals 15 residues. With 5 bases removed from V and 0 bases from J, the gap between germline ends came to 14 bases. CDR3 loop: CASSLAGSSSYEQYF. CDR3 coding DNA: TGTGCCAGCAGTTTAGCTGGGAGTAGCTCCTACGAGCAGTACTTC.

The rearrangement links TRBV13 to TRBJ2-7, with D possibly being TRBD1 (6 bases). The CDR3 totals 15 residues. The V end lost 5 bases, the J end lost 1 base, and 15 bases lay between the germline ends. CDR1 and CDR2 from the germline V gene are PRHDT and FYEKMQ (reference sequence). The CDR3: CASSLTGTSSYEQYF. For the CDR3, the DNA is TGTGCCAGCAGCCTAACCGGGACATCTTCCTACGAGCAGTACTTC. Filled out from reference TRBV13 and TRBJ2-7, the complete variable domain reads AAGVIQSPRHLIKEKRETATLKCYPIPRHDTVYWYQQGPGQDPQFLISFYEKMQSDKGSIPDRFSAQQFSDYHSELNMSSLELGDSALYFCASSLTGTSSYEQYFGPGTRLTVT.

The chain recombines TRBV27 with TRBJ2-1, with TRBD2 as a possible D gene (7 bases). Between the trimmed V and J ends, which lost 5 bases and 4 bases, there was a span of 12 bases. The CDR3 spans 14 residues. Germline V gene lookup returns CDR1 MNHEY and CDR2 SMNVEV (reference sequence). The CDR3 DNA sequence: TGTGCCAGCAGTGGGGGGGCGGGGTACAATGAGCAGTTCTTC. Translation: CASSGGAGYNEQFF.

The chain is built from TRBV7-9 and TRBJ2-5; possible D gene TRBD2, 7 bases. The CDR3 loop spans 15 amino acids. CDR1 and CDR2 (germline): SEHNR, FQNEAQ (reference sequence). V gave up 1 base and J gave up 5 bases, with 14 bases separating them. This CDR3 is CASSLERGGYETQYF. CDR3 DNA: TGTGCCAGCAGCTTAGAAAGGGGGGGGTACGAGACCCAGTACTTC.

The chain joins TRBV25-1 to TRBJ2-1; D is unclear. The germline CDR1 and CDR2 sequences are MGHDK and SYGVNS. Trimming cost V 1 base and J 3 bases, with 7 bases left between them. This CDR3 comprises 14 residues. The CDR3, as DNA: TGTGCCAGCAGTGAATCTGGAGACTACAATGAGCAGTTCTTC. Its protein product is CASSESGDYNEQFF.

This clone was observed a few times. The chain is built from TRBV6-6 and TRBJ1-2; D is perhaps TRBD1 (5 bases). V gave up 7 bases and J gave up 0 bases, with 12 bases separating them. Looked up from germline, CDR1 is MNHNY and CDR2 is SVGAGI (reference sequence). The CDR3 sequence is 14 residues long. This CDR3 reads CASTRGDSNYGYTF. CDR3 nucleotide sequence: TGTGCCAGCACCCGCGGGGACTCTAACTATGGCTACACCTTC.

This chain links TRBV6-4 with TRBJ2-1, with D possibly being TRBD1 (5 bases). Germline assignment: CDR1 MRHNA and CDR2 SNTAGT. The CDR3 is made up of 14 amino acids. V was pared by 4 bases and J by 6 bases, with 13 bases between. Written as DNA, the CDR3 is TGTGCCAGCAGTGTTCGTCCTGGGGCCAATGAGCAGTTCTTC. This codes for CASSVRPGANEQFF.

The rearrangement links TRBV4-3 to TRBJ1-5; 7 bases agree with TRBD1. Germline-derived CDR1 and CDR2 are LGHNA and YSLEER. This CDR3 is 15 amino acids long. Germline trimming cut 0 bases from V and 7 bases from J; bases unmatched to any gene: 6. The CDR3 sequence is CASSQELGQAQPQHF. In nucleotides, the CDR3 is TGCGCCAGCAGCCAAGAACTCGGACAGGCCCAGCCCCAGCATTTT.

In this sample, this clone turned up a few times. J is TRBJ1-5 and V is TRBV6-1, with D perhaps matching TRBD1 (5 bases). There are 14 residues in the CDR3. V was shortened by 5 bases and J by 5 bases, with 13 bases between the two germline ends. Germline assignment: CDR1 MNHNS and CDR2 SASEGT. CDR3 DNA: TGTGCCAGCAGTTTGACAGAGCCCCATCAGCCCCAGCATTTT. Its protein product is CASSLTEPHQPQHF.

V usage is TRBV5-6 and J usage is TRBJ1-2, with 9 nucleotides matching TRBD1. V lost 4 bases, J lost 4 bases, and 5 bases stayed unmatched. This CDR3 region has 14 residues. CDR1 is SGHDT, CDR2 YYEEEE, per germline. The CDR3 loop reads CASSPGTGLYGYTF. Here the CDR3 DNA reads TGTGCCAGCAGCCCAGGGACAGGGCTCTATGGCTACACCTTC.

This clone came up once. The chain combines TRBV4-2 with TRBJ1-2; D might be TRBD1 (6 bases). From germline, CDR1 is LGHNA and CDR2 YNFKEQ. V was clipped by 5 bases and J by 0 bases, with 16 bases between them. The CDR3 loop spans 16 amino acids. The CDR3 sequence: CASSLGPGHSNYGYTF. CDR3 DNA: TGTGCCAGCAGCTTGGGTCCGGGACACTCTAACTATGGCTACACCTTC.

The CDR3 bases are TGTGCCAGCAGGGCGGGGGAGCAGTACTTC. Translating gives CASRAGEQYF. V usage is TRBV7-9 and J usage is TRBJ2-7; D is perhaps TRBD2 (6 bases). CDR3 size: 10 residues. CDR1 and CDR2 from the germline V gene are SEHNR and FQNEAQ (reference sequence). The germline V and J ends were trimmed by 6 bases and 7 bases, with 7 bases remaining between them.

The chain joins TRBV7-8 to TRBJ1-2; TRBD1 matches 7 bases. The CDR3 length is 15 residues. Germline V gene data show CDR1 as SGHVS and CDR2 as FQNEAQ. V trimming: 5 bases; J trimming: 5 bases; junction bases outside the gene matches: 11. CDR3 sequence (DNA): TGTGCCAGCAGCATCGGACAGGCCACCTCTTATGGCTACACCTTC. It yields the protein CASSIGQATSYGYTF.

J is TRBJ2-7 and V is TRBV30; tentative D call: TRBD2 (5 bases). The CDR3 runs 13 residues. The germline V and J ends were trimmed by 3 bases and 2 bases, with 11 bases remaining between them. Germline CDR1 is GTSNPN and CDR2 is SVGIG (reference sequence). This CDR3 is CAWSGRDPYEQYF. For the CDR3, the DNA is TGTGCCTGGAGCGGCCGGGATCCCTACGAGCAGTACTTC.

The DNA of the CDR3 is TGCGCCAGCAGCCAGGAATACAGGGTCGCTGGGGCCAACGTCCTGACTTTC. This encodes CASSQEYRVAGANVLTF. The V and J genes are TRBV4-3 and TRBJ2-6, with D perhaps TRBD1 (6 bases). Germline assignment: CDR1 LGHNA and CDR2 YSLEER. The CDR3 extends over 17 amino acids. Trimming removed 3 bases from V and 2 bases from J, with 14 bases in between.

J is TRBJ2-7 and V is TRBV9; no firm D call. The germline V gene has CDR1 SGDLS and CDR2 YYNGEE. Between the trimmed V and J ends, which lost 0 bases and 2 bases, there was a span of 6 bases. This CDR3 has 13 residues. DNA for the CDR3: TGTGCCAGCAGCGTAGATCAGGCCTACGAGCAGTACTTC. It is translated as CASSVDQAYEQYF.

The rearrangement uses TRBV29-1 and TRBJ2-1; 7 nucleotides line up with TRBD1. Germline-derived CDR1 and CDR2 are SQVTM and ANQGSEA. The CDR3 runs to 12 residues. V trimming: 7 bases; J trimming: 4 bases; junction bases outside the gene matches: 4. In nucleotides, the CDR3 is TGCAGCGCACCGGGACAGTACAATGAGCAGTTCTTC. This translates into CSAPGQYNEQFF.

The V call is TRBV6-1, the J call TRBJ2-5, with D maybe TRBD1 (7 bases). V gave up 7 bases and J gave up 3 bases, with 15 bases separating them. This CDR3 comprises 14 residues. Germline CDR1 is MNHNS and CDR2 is SASEGT. The chain's CDR3 is CASKGGREEETQYF. CDR3 DNA: TGTGCCAGCAAAGGGGGCAGGGAGGAAGAGACCCAGTACTTC.

The gene calls are TRBV7-3 and TRBJ1-5; 12 bases are shared with TRBD1. Germline assignment: CDR1 SGHTA and CDR2 FQGTGA. There are 16 residues in the CDR3. Trimming at V came to 0 bases and at J to 7 bases, leaving 4 bases not matched to a gene. In nucleotides, the CDR3 is TGTGCCAGCAGCTTAACTGGGACAGGGGGCAGGCAGCCCCAGCATTTT. Amino acid sequence: CASSLTGTGGRQPQHF.

V gene TRBV6-5 combines with J gene TRBJ1-5; D unresolved. This CDR3 comprises 13 residues. V was trimmed by 4 bases and J by 4 bases, leaving 8 bases between them. Per the germline V gene, CDR1 is MNHEY and CDR2 is SVGAGI. The CDR3 loop is CASSWGENQPQHF. The CDR3 DNA follows: TGTGCCAGCAGTTGGGGAGAGAATCAGCCCCAGCATTTT.

The chain is built from TRBV7-9 and TRBJ2-2; TRBD1 agrees at 9 bases. V was clipped by 7 bases and J by 1 base; unmatched bases: 7. Germline-derived CDR1 and CDR2 are SEHNR and FQNEAQ (reference sequence). The CDR3 consists of 16 residues. CDR3 bases: TGTGCCAGCAATTGGGACAGGGACGGGAACACCGGGGAGCTGTTTTTT. Amino acid sequence: CASNWDRDGNTGELFF.